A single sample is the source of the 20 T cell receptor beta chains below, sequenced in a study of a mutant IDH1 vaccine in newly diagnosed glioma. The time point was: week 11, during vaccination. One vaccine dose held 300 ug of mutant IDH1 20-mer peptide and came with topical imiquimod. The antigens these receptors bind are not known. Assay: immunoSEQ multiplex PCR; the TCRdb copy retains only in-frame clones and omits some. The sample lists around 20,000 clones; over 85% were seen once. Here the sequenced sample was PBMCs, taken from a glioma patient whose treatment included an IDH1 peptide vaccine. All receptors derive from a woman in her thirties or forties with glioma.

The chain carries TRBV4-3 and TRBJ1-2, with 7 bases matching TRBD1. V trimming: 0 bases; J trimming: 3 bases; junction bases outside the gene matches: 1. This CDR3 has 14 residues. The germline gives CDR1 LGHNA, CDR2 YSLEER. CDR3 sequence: CASSQDDRDYGYTF. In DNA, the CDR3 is TGCGCCAGCAGCCAAGACGACAGGGACTATGGCTACACCTTC.

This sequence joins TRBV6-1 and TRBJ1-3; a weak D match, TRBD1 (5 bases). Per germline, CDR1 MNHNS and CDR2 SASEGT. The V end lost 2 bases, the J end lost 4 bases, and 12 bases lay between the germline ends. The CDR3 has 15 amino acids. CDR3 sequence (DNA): TGTGCCAGCAGTGAAAGAGGGACGACCGGAAACACCATATATTTT. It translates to CASSERGTTGNTIYF.

The CDR3 DNA sequence: TGTGCCAGCAGCCTAAAGAGAGGGGAAATCCAAGAGACCCAGTACTTC. Its translation is CASSLKRGEIQETQYF. The chain joins TRBV7-9 to TRBJ2-5; tentatively, D is TRBD1 or TRBD2 (5 bases each). Germline V CDR1 and CDR2: SEHNR, FQNEAQ (reference sequence). V was clipped by 5 bases and J by 1 base, with 17 bases between them. The CDR3 totals 16 residues.

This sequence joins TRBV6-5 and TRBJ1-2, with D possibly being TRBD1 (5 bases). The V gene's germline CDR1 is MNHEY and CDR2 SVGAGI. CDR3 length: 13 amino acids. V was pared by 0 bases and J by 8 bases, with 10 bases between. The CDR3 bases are TGTGCCAGCAGTTACTCGGACGGGGGGGGCTACACCTTC. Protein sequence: CASSYSDGGGYTF.

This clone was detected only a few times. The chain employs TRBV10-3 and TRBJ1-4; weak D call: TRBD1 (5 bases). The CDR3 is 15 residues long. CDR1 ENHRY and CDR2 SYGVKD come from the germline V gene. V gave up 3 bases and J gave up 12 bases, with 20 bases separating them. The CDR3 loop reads CAISERGPYLQELFF. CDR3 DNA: TGTGCCATCAGTGAAAGGGGTCCCTATTTGCAGGAACTGTTTTTT.

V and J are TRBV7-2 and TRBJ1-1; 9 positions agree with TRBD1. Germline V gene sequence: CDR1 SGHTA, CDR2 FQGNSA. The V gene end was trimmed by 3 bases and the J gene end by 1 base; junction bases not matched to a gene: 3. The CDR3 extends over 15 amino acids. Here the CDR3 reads CASSLRDRANTEAFF. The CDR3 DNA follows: TGTGCCAGCAGCTTGAGGGACAGGGCGAACACTGAAGCTTTCTTT.

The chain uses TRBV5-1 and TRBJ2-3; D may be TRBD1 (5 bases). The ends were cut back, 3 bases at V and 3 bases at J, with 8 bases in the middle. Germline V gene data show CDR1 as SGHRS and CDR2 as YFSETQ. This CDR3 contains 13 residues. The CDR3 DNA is TGCGCCAGCAGCTCTCCAGGGACAGATACGCAGTATTTT. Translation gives CASSSPGTDTQYF.

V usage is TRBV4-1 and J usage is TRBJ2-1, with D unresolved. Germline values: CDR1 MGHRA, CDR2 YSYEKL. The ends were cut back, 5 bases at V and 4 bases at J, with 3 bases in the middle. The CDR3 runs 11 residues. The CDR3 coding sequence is TGCGCCAGCAGCACATACAATGAGCAGTTCTTC. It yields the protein CASSTYNEQFF.

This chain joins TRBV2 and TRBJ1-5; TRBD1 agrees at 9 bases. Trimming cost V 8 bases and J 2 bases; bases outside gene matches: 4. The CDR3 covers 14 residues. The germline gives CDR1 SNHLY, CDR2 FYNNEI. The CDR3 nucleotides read TGTGCCAGCTCGGGACAGGGTCGCAATCAGCCCCAGCATTTT. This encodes CASSGQGRNQPQHF. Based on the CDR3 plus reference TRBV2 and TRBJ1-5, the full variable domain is EPEVTQTPSHQVTQMGQEVILRCVPISNHLYFYWYRQILGQKVEFLVSFYNNEISEKSEIFDDQFSVERPDGSNFTLKIRSTKLEDSAMYFCASSGQGRNQPQHFGDGTRLSIL.

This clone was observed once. Written as DNA, the CDR3 is TGCGCCAGCAGACGAGCCGGGACAGAGAACTACGAGCAGTACTTC. The encoded protein is CASRRAGTENYEQYF. The chain recombines TRBV5-1 with TRBJ2-7, with TRBD1 identical over 7 bases. The CDR3 covers 15 residues. The germline V gene encodes CDR1 SGHRS and CDR2 YFSETQ. Trimming at V came to 5 bases and at J to 3 bases, leaving 11 bases not matched to a gene.

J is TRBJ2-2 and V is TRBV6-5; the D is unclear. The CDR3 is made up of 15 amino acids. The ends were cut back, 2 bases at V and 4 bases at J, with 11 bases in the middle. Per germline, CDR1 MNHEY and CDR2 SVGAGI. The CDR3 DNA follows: TGTGCCAGCAGTTACAAGGTTTCCTTCACCGGGGAGCTGTTTTTT. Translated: CASSYKVSFTGELFF.

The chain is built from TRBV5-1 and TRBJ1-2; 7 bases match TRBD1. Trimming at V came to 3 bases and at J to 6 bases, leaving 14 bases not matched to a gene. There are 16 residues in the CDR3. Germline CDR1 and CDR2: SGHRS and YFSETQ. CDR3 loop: CASSSGLQGIKHGYTF. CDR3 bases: TGCGCCAGCAGCTCGGGATTACAGGGGATCAAGCATGGCTACACCTTC.

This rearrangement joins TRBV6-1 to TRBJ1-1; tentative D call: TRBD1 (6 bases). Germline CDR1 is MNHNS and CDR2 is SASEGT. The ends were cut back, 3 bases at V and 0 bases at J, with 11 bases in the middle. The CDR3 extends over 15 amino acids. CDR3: CASSELQGLNTEAFF. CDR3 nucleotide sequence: TGTGCCAGCAGTGAGCTGCAGGGGTTGAACACTGAAGCTTTCTTT.

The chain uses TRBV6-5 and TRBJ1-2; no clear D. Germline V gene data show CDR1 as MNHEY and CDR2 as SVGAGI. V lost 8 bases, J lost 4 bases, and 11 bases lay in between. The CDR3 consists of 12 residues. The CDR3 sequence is CASSATGYGYTF. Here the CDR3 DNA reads TGTGCCAGCTCGGCTACGGGCTATGGCTACACCTTC.

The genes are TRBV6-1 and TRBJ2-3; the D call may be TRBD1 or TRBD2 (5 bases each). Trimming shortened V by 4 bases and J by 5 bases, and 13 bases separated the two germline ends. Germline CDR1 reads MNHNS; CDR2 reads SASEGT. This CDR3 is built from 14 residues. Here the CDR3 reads CASSGVGDGDTQYF. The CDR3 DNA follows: TGTGCCAGCAGTGGGGTGGGGGATGGAGATACGCAGTATTTT.

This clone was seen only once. The CDR3 DNA reads TGCAGCGTAAAGAGTGGGAACACTGAAGCTTTCTTT. Translation gives CSVKSGNTEAFF. This chain uses TRBV29-1 with TRBJ1-1; D uncertain. The CDR3 runs to 12 residues. V was clipped by 6 bases and J by 1 base, with 9 bases between them. Germline V lookup: CDR1 SQVTM, CDR2 ANQGSEA.

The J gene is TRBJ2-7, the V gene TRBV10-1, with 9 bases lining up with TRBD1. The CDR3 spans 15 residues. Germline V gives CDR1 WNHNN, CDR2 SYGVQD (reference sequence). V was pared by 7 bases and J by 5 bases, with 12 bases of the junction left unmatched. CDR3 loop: CASTQSGTGRHEQYF. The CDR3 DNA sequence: TGCGCCAGCACCCAATCCGGGACAGGGAGGCACGAGCAGTACTTC.

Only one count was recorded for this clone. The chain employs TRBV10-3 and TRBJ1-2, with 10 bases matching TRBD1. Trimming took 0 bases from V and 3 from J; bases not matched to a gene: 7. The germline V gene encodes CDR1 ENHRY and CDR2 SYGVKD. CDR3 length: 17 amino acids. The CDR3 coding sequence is TGTGCCATCAGTGAGTCGACGAGGGGGACAGGGGACTATGGCTACACCTTC. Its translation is CAISESTRGTGDYGYTF.

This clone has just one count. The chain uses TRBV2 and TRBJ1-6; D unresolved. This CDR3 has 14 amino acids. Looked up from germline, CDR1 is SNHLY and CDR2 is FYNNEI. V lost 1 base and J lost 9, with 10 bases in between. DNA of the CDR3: TGTGCCAGCAGTGAAGAGTTAGTTGGTTCACCCCTCCACTTT. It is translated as CASSEELVGSPLHF.

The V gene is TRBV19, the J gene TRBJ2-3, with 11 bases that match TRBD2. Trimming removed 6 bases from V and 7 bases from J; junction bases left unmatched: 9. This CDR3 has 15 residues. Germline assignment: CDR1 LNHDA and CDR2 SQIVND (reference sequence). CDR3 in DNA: TGTGCCAGTAGCCCACTAGCGGGAGTAAGAAATACGCAGTATTTT. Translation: CASSPLAGVRNTQYF.